The rows below give T cell receptor beta chains drawn from one sample of a study of PD-1 blockade in classical Hodgkin lymphoma. TCRdb's table, derived via immunoSEQ multiplex PCR, lists solely in-frame clones and lacks some. The repertoire holds tens of thousands of clones, with just over 90% as singletons. Here the sequenced sample was peripheral blood mononuclear cells (PBMCs), taken before the fourth cycle of nivolumab. These receptors were obtained from a human donor with classical Hodgkin lymphoma. Each CDR3 is given with its conserved first and last residue. A D gene is named only where the DNA matches it firmly. Rows give clone size only sometimes, using once, few, many, or a class for an expanded clone.

v_gene,d_gene,abundance,j_gene,CDR3nt,CDR3aa
TRBV4-3,TRBD2,.,TRBJ2-4,TGCGCCAGCAGCCTCGGGACTAGCGGGGGGTTAAACATTCAGTACTTC,CASSLGTSGGLNIQYF
TRBV19,TRBD2,once,TRBJ2-3,TGTGCCAGTAGTCGTGGGGGGGAGGACACAGATACGCAGTATTTT,CASSRGGEDTDTQYF
TRBV5-6,.,.,TRBJ2-7,TGTGCCAGCAGCTTGGCAGGGGTCAACGAGCAGTACTTC,CASSLAGVNEQYF
TRBV7-2,TRBD1,.,TRBJ1-2,TGTGCCAGCAGCTTAACGGACAGGGGCTATGGCTACACCTTC,CASSLTDRGYGYTF
TRBV2,TRBD1,medium-sized,TRBJ2-7,TGTGCCAGCAGCCGGGACAGGGGAACCCTCGAGCAGTACTTC,CASSRDRGTLEQYF
TRBV5-6,.,.,TRBJ2-7,TGTGCCAGCAGCTTGGTAGCAGGGGTTTCCTACGAGCAGTACTTC,CASSLVAGVSYEQYF
TRBV7-6,.,.,TRBJ2-7,TGTGCCAGCAGCTTGGGGACGGAGCAGTACTTC,CASSLGTEQYF
TRBV2,TRBD1,.,TRBJ2-7,TGTGCCACCGCCAACAGGGGGCAGTACTTC,CATANRGQYF
TRBV6-6,.,.,TRBJ1-5,TGTGCCAGCAGAACCTACCTGAGGGGGGGTCAGCCCCAGCATTTT,CASRTYLRGGQPQHF
TRBV9,.,.,TRBJ1-1,TGTGCCAGCAGCGCCGCCCGGTCGGGCTCTGAAGCTTTCTTT,CASSAARSGSEAFF
TRBV7-9,TRBD1,.,TRBJ1-1,TGTGCCAGCAGCAAGGGACAGACTACGGCTTTCTTT,CASSKGQTTAFF
TRBV18,TRBD1,.,TRBJ1-4,TGTGCCAGCTCACCATCCAGGGGGCGTACTAATGAAAAACTGTTTTTT,CASSPSRGRTNEKLFF